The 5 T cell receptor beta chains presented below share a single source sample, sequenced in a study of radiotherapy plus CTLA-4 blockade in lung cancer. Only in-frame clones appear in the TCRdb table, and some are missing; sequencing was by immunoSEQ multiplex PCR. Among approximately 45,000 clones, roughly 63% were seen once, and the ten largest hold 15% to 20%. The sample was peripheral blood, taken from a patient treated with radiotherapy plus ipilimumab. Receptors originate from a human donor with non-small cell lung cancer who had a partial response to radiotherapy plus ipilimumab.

Here the CDR3 DNA reads TGTGCCAGCAGCCCGGGACAGGGAATAACAACTAATGAAAAACTGTTTTTT. Its protein is CASSPGQGITTNEKLFF. This chain uses TRBV5-4 with TRBJ1-4; 9 bases are a match to TRBD1. J lost 0 bases, V lost 4 bases, and 7 bases had no gene match. The CDR3 sequence is 17 residues long. The germline gives CDR1 SGHNT, CDR2 YYREEE (reference sequence). Full variable domain (rest looked up from reference TRBV5-4 and TRBJ1-4): ETGVTQSPTHLIKTRGQQVTLRCSSQSGHNTVSWYQQALGQGPQFIFQYYREEENGRGNFPPRFSGLQFPNYSSELNVNALELDDSALYLCASSPGQGITTNEKLFFGSGTQLSVL.

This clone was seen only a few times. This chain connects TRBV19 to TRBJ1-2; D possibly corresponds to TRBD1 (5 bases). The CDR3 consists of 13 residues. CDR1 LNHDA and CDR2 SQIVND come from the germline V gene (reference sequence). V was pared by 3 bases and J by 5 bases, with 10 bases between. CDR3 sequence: CASSMEGRYGYTF. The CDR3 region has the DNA TGTGCCAGTAGTATGGAGGGACGGTATGGCTACACCTTC.

The CDR3 loop is CASSTGQGIYEQYF. CDR3 nucleotide sequence: TGTGCCAGCAGCACGGGACAGGGAATCTACGAGCAGTACTTC. The chain recombines TRBV7-9 with TRBJ2-7; 9 nucleotides align to TRBD1. The CDR3 has 14 amino acids. CDR1 and CDR2 from the germline V gene are SEHNR and FQNEAQ (reference sequence). Trimming removed 5 bases from V and 3 bases from J; junction bases left unmatched: 5.

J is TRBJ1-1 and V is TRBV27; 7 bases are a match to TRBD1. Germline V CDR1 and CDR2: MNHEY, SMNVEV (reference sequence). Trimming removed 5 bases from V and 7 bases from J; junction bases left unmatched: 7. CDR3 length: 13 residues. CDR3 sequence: CASSKRGTVEAFF. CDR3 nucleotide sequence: TGTGCCAGCAGTAAACGGGGGACAGTTGAAGCTTTCTTT.

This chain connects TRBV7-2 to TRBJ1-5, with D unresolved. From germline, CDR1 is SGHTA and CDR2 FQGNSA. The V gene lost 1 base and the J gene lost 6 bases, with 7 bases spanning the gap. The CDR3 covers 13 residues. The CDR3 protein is CASSLGNSQPQHF. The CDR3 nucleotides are TGTGCCAGCAGCTTAGGTAATAGTCAGCCCCAGCATTTT. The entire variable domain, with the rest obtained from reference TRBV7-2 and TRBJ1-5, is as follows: GAGVSQSPSNKVTEKGKDVELRCDPISGHTALYWYRQSLGQGLEFLIYFQGNSAPDKSGLPSDRFSAERTGGSVSTLTIQRTQQEDSAVYLCASSLGNSQPQHFGDGTRLSIL.